This TCR beta chain is from a study of blood T cell repertoires in COVID-19. Study-level information: Donors in the United States, Italy and Spain gave samples during acute or convalescent COVID-19. PBMCs, B-cell-depleted T cells, or T cells were the source of the cDNA or gDNA that made up the material.

Trimming removed 5 bases from V and 7 bases from J, with 15 bases in between. The CDR3 totals 14 residues. Germline V gene data show CDR1 as MNHEY and CDR2 as SVGAGI. Study processing details: For nucleated cells, counts were estimated from reference gene primer amplification. Generated by immunoSEQ multiplex PCR, the TCRdb table keeps only in-frame clones and is missing some. V and J calls and clone size are copied from that table; D and trimming were computed from the DNA. The profile shows 130,000 to 150,000 clones, about four fifths of them singletons. Sequencing was carried out using peripheral blood. This sequence joins TRBV6-5 and TRBJ1-5, with D uncertain. The receptor was isolated from a man aged 65 to 85 who had recovered from COVID-19. The CDR3 bases are TGTGCCAGCAGTAAAATAGGAGGCCAGCAGCCCCAGCATTTT. Translated: CASSKIGGQQPQHF.